A selection of T cell receptor beta chains follows, all from one sample in a study of radiotherapy plus CTLA-4 blockade in lung cancer. Produced via immunoSEQ multiplex PCR; TCRdb's table is partial and in-frame only. The sample lists about 49,000 clones; about 85% were seen once. The sample was peripheral blood, taken from a patient treated with radiotherapy plus ipilimumab. These receptors originate from a human donor with non-small cell lung cancer whose response to radiotherapy plus ipilimumab could not be evaluated. CDR3s leave out the opening cysteine and the closing phenylalanine or tryptophan. Clone size is not always given. Where it is, it says once, few, many or a class for expanded clones.

size	V	J	CDR3
NA	TRBV2	TRBJ2-7	ASTGLDNEQY
few	TRBV7-2	TRBJ1-5	ASSLDRFQPQH
NA	TRBV7-9	TRBJ2-3	ASSILRGEAADTQY
NA	TRBV30	TRBJ1-5	AWSPTGYGQPQH
NA	TRBV19	TRBJ2-3	ASSGHLRTGATDTQY
few	TRBV4-3	TRBJ1-1	ASSQRMTGQNTEAF
NA	TRBV27	TRBJ1-3	ASRDQGGTSGNTIY
few	TRBV14	TRBJ1-1	ASSQQGGTEAF
NA	TRBV9	TRBJ2-3	ASSPRGVADTQY
NA	TRBV19	TRBJ2-1	ASSIDQGNEQF
NA	TRBV19	TRBJ2-2	ASSLSGVGRTGELF